The following is a TCR beta chain sequence with its context. This clonotype has more than one count but fewer than ten. The target of this receptor is not known. At one end the junction does not follow the germline gene, possibly because of a read error. The CDR3 runs 15 amino acids, cysteine and phenylalanine included. Just the 45-base CDR3 DNA is kept, in frame starting at base 1. From the germline V gene, CDR1 is LGHNA and CDR2 is YSLEER. This record comes from a study of blood T cells in healthy people across ages (dated by TCRdb to 2015 to 2017). Looking at the study overall: Template switching captured roughly one uniquely barcoded TCR beta cDNA molecule per two T cells in model experiments. Age-related changes in TCR beta repertoire diversity were measured in the study by deep sequencing normalized with unique cDNA molecular identifiers. Donors were grouped into four age groups: young (average about 15 years), middle-aged (approximately 41), aged (around 56) and long-lived (roughly 80). To avoid experimental bias, donors of different ages were spread randomly across the sequencing lanes. For two donors (one aged 18 to 29 and one aged 80 or older), the study analyzed two additional independent replicas of 1 million unique cDNA reads from the same blood draw.

What the study reported, not specific to this receptor: Because the CMV infection status of the donors was unknown, age-related changes in expanded clonotypes may potentially have been confounded. Estimates of total diversity based on one million sequenced T cells were regarded as lower bounds and as underestimates. Compared with the aged group, the long-lived group had more naive CD4+ T cells, fewer expanded clones and increased TCR diversity, suggesting age selection. A strong correlation was found between observed TCR beta diversity and the percentage of naive T cells measured by flow cytometry. Observed TCR beta diversity per million T cells fell roughly linearly with age, and a significant reduction was already apparent by age around 40. Because profiling used bulk unsorted PBMCs, naive and antigen-experienced compartments could not be compared conclusively.

Donors were a few dozen systemically healthy Caucasian individuals from Russia aged roughly 6 to 95 years. Ten milliliters of peripheral blood were drawn from each donor into EDTA-treated Vacutainer tubes. Ficoll-Paque density-gradient centrifugation was used to isolate PBMCs, with at least 7 million per sample. Total RNA was extracted from PBMCs with Trizol reagent, with at least 5 micrograms obtained per sample. For every donor, flow cytometry on a PBMC aliquot measured the percentage of naive CD45RAhigh/CD27high T cells. The library was built by means of 5' RACE. Instrument on record: Illumina HiSeq 2500. The second PCR ran for about 6 to 12 cycles and used a J-beta primer mix along with a sample-barcoded 5' primer. Each TCR beta cDNA molecule received a unique molecular identifier from a template-switch 5' adaptor carrying 12 random nucleotides. Each sample yielded at least 3 million CDR3-containing paired-end reads. All of the RNA was converted into first-strand cDNA using the Mint cDNA synthesis kit, with a TRBC-specific oligonucleotide serving as the primer. All cDNA was treated with uracil-DNA glycosylase and then went through a first 18-cycle PCR with the universal primers M1SS and BC2_uni_R. On the authors' methods: For normalization, 1 million high-quality reads, each with a distinct molecular identifier, were randomly selected from each sample. Instead of being binned into consensus sequences, reads with shared molecular identifiers were discarded. CDR3 identification, clonotype clustering and error correction used MiTCR with a Q25 quality threshold and the strictest error-elimination algorithm. A nonparametric unseen species model with Euler transformation was used to estimate a lower bound on total TCR beta diversity. Through fastp at Q25 and MiXCR, TCRdb rebuilt clones from the public reads, retaining in-frame beta chains. Rows are unified per CDR3 protein, each entry keeping the most common DNA and genes. Clone size and V and J calls follow TCRdb, not the original study. This sample gives 890,000 or so distinct CDR3 sequences in total; 60% to 80% of them show up just once. Jointly, the top ten make up about 30% of the sample.

This clonotype originated in a man between 25 and 39 years old in good health. The specimen sequenced was blood. This chain joins TRBV4-3 to TRBJ2-5; the D gene is possibly TRBD1, with 6 bases matching. The base sequence is TGCGCTAGCAGCCAAGTGGGTGCAGGGGAGGAGACCCAGTACTTC. It translates as CASSQVGAGEETQYF.